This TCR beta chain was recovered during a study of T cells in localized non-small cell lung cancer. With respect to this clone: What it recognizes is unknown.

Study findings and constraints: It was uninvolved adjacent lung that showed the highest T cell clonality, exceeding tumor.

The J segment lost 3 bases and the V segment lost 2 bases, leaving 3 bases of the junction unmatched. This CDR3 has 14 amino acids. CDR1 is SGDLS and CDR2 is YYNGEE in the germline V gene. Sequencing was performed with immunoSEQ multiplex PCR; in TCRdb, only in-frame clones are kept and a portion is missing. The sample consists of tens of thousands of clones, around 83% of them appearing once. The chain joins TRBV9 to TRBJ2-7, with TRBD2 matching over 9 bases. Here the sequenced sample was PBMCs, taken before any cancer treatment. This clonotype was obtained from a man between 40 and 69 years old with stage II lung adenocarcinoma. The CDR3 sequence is CASSVGAGGYEQYF. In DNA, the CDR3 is TGTGCCAGCAGCGTCGGAGCGGGGGGCTACGAGCAGTACTTC.